This T cell receptor beta chain was sequenced in a study of shared clonotypes between healthy human individuals (dated by TCRdb to the early 2020s). As for the study more broadly: A couple of women and a few men aged 18 to 49 years were included in the cohort. For each donor, CD4 naive and CD4 memory were each run on three plates, CD8 naive on two plates, and CD8 memory on one plate. Between about 0.85 and 9.5 billion PBMCs per donor were obtained by leukapheresis. To estimate repertoire size and how much clonotypes are shared between individuals, the study performed deep sequencing of blood TCR repertoires from 4 to 6 healthy adults. Libraries were prepared and TCR repertoires were sequenced by different laboratories using diverse techniques, in order to increase sequencing depth and limit assay-specific biases. The research as a whole found: Larger estimated clonotype richness was generally found for naive subsets than for memory subsets. Incomplete sequencing was indicated by rarefaction of sorted-subset datasets, despite the large sequencing depth. The small number of donors limited the genetic and exposure-history diversity represented. Across a few donors, approximately 5% of naive CD4, around 3.3% of naive CD8, about 2.3% of memory CD4, and 0.4% of memory CD8 clonotypes were shared. Higher generation probabilities were observed for clonotypes shared by all four sorted-subset donors than for non-shared clonotypes. Pairwise subsampling led to the expectation that sequencing depth would affect the degree of clonotype sharing among donors. Sampling was limited to blood, and TCR repertoires in tissue likely differ from TCR repertoires in blood.

The CDR3 runs 13 amino acids, cysteine and phenylalanine included. The read is trimmed to its CDR3 DNA, 39 bases read in frame from base 1. V and J are truncated by 3 bases and 2 bases respectively, leaving an intervening sequence of 7 bases. The germline V gene (reference sequence) yields MNHEY for CDR1 and SMNVEV for CDR2. Using the deep immunoSEQ assay, multiplex PCR amplified TCR CDR3 regions from genomic DNA. Extracted genomic DNA from each cell subset was spread evenly across all wells of several immunoSEQ 96-well plates, with each plate serving as a replicate. Each replicate PCR for sorted subsets received roughly 0.2 ug genomic DNA, equal to 30,000 or so T cell genomes. Purified libraries were measured with a Qubit 3.0 fluorometer, size-checked on a Bioanalyzer 2100, and measured again with the KAPA Library Quantification kit. Every immunoSEQ 96-well plate was sequenced on a dedicated single-read 150-cycle Illumina NextSeq 550 flow cell. The authors processed their data as follows. The immunoSEQ output contained only junctional sequences without quality scores, so filtering could not match that applied to full-length reads. To assign V/J genes and CDR3, sequences were annotated against IMGT germline references using PyIR, a Python wrapper for IgBLAST v1.9. Any read was removed if the V/J assignment was weak (E-value above 1e-6), the CDR3 was missing, or the read contained stop codons, out-of-frame junctions, or ambiguous translated residues. V3J clonotypes were defined as sequences sharing an identical inferred V gene, J gene, and CDR3 amino acid sequence. Percentage overlap between repertoires was calculated by dividing the number of shared unique clonotypes by the size of the smaller repertoire. Three approaches were used to assess repertoire richness: RTK rarefaction, the Chao1 estimator, and Recon v2.1 estimates of unobserved clonotypes. Generation probabilities were computed with OLGA for all TCRbeta clonotypes obtained by the gDNA method from a few donors. In its TCRdb copy, this immuneACCESS table keeps in-frame sequences only and misses some clones. Where compared with another copy, unresolved V genes explain less than half of these, and the others have no known cause. V and J calls and clone size come straight from that table; D and trimming were deduced from the DNA. The sample table lists around 2,000,000 clones, about 95% of them with a count of one. Approximately 1.2% of the sample belongs to the ten largest clones.

CD8 naive samples consisted of CD45RO-negative cells that were positively selected for CCR7, yielding a CD45RA+CCR7+ population without TemRA cells. The donors were healthy, HIV-negative adults who had no recently reported acute infections or vaccinations. Every donor was a Caucasian adult living in Nashville, Tennessee, USA. Blood was collected by leukapheresis, and PBMCs were isolated by Ficoll-Histopaque density gradient centrifugation and then cryopreserved in liquid nitrogen vapor phase. Purity and quantity of every magnetically sorted T cell population were checked by analytical flow cytometry. From each sorted fraction, genomic DNA was isolated and quantified by UV absorbance on a Nanodrop 2000c. Details on this clone: Its binding antigen is unknown. No qualities accompany the bases; no much larger clone lies one base away. Other nucleotide sequences in the sample specify the same CDR3.

The chain employs TRBV27 and TRBJ1-2, with the D segment identity uncertain. The sequencing sample was made of naive CD8+ T cells sorted from blood. The cell subset or site label on this specimen signifies: CD45RA+CCR7+. The clonotype originates from a man in his late teens or twenties in good health. The DNA reads as follows: TGTGCCAGCAGTTTTGGAGAGAACTATGGCTACACCTTC. Its protein product is CASSFGENYGYTF.